Below are 20 T cell receptor beta chains sequenced from a single sample in a study of CD4+ T cells in melanoma. The method was immunoSEQ multiplex PCR; TCRdb's version includes in-frame clones alone and lacks a portion of them. This sample carries several thousand clones, about 64% of them seen once, and the ten largest clones take 26%. Sequencing was carried out using cells from a culture (not recorded whether cultured in vitro). Receptors were obtained from a human donor with melanoma.

V is TRBV6-6 and J is TRBJ2-4; a possible D gene is TRBD1 (6 bases). V was trimmed by 11 bases and J by 5 bases, leaving 13 bases between them. This CDR3 is built from 12 residues. Germline CDR1 is MNHNY and CDR2 is SVGAGI (reference sequence). CDR3 loop: CAGAGAQNIQYF. The CDR3 DNA sequence: TGTGCCGGGGCAGGGGCCCAAAACATTCAGTACTTC.

V is TRBV5-1 and J is TRBJ2-6, with D perhaps matching TRBD2 (6 bases). V gave up 0 bases and J gave up 0 bases, with 10 bases separating them. CDR3 size: 17 residues. Germline CDR1 and CDR2: SGHRS and YFSETQ. CDR3 nucleotides: TGCGCCAGCAGCTTGGAGGGGACTCTCTCTGGGGCCAACGTCCTGACTTTC. As protein: CASSLEGTLSGANVLTF. Full variable domain (outside the CDR3, taken from reference TRBV5-1 and TRBJ2-6): KAGVTQTPRYLIKTRGQQVTLSCSPISGHRSVSWYQQTPGQGLQFLFEYFSETQRNKGNFPGRFSGRQFSNSRSEMNVSTLELGDSALYLCASSLEGTLSGANVLTFGAGSRLTVL.

The rearrangement uses TRBV28 and TRBJ2-2, with 8 bases matching TRBD1. Trimming removed 9 bases from V and 3 bases from J; junction bases left unmatched: 3. The CDR3 loop spans 13 amino acids. Germline lookup yields CDR1 MDHEN and CDR2 SYDVKM. The CDR3: CASVRGHTGELFF. CDR3 bases: TGTGCCAGTGTCAGGGGGCACACCGGGGAGCTGTTTTTT.

The chain has TRBV7-2 and TRBJ1-4; D is unclear. Germline CDR1 is SGHTA and CDR2 is FQGNSA. V lost 1 base and J lost 8, with 14 bases in between. The CDR3 consists of 15 residues. In DNA, the CDR3 is TGTGCCAGCAGCTTAGTGGCAGGAGGCAACGAAAAACTGTTTTTT. As protein: CASSLVAGGNEKLFF. The whole variable domain, remainder taken from reference TRBV7-2 and TRBJ1-4, is GAGVSQSPSNKVTEKGKDVELRCDPISGHTALYWYRQSLGQGLEFLIYFQGNSAPDKSGLPSDRFSAERTGGSVSTLTIQRTQQEDSAVYLCASSLVAGGNEKLFFGSGTQLSVL.

The CDR3, as DNA: TGTGCCAGCAGTGGCTGGGATACGCAGTATTTT. It specifies CASSGWDTQYF. The genes are TRBV2 and TRBJ2-3; no clear D gene. Between the trimmed V and J ends, which lost 4 bases and 6 bases, there was a span of 5 bases. CDR1 SNHLY and CDR2 FYNNEI come from the germline V gene. There are 11 residues in the CDR3. Based on the CDR3 plus reference TRBV2 and TRBJ2-3, the full variable domain is EPEVTQTPSHQVTQMGQEVILRCVPISNHLYFYWYRQILGQKVEFLVSFYNNEISEKSEIFDDQFSVERPDGSNFTLKIRSTKLEDSAMYFCASSGWDTQYFGPGTRLTVL.

CDR3 amino acids: CATSRTDFHYGYTF. The CDR3, as DNA: TGTGCCACATCCCGGACGGACTTTCACTATGGCTACACCTTC. This rearrangement joins TRBV10-3 to TRBJ1-2; no clear D gene. V was pared by 10 bases and J by 3 bases, with 18 bases between. Germline V CDR1 and CDR2: ENHRY, SYGVKD. This CDR3 contains 14 residues.

This clone was seen a handful of times. V usage is TRBV7-8 and J usage is TRBJ1-2; TRBD1 is a possible D gene (5 bases). The CDR3 contains 14 residues. The germline V gene encodes CDR1 SGHVS and CDR2 FQNEAQ. V lost 0 bases and J 6 bases, leaving 11 bases between the germline ends. CDR3 coding DNA: TGTGCCAGCAGCTTAGCGGGGACGATCGATGGCTACACCTTC. Protein: CASSLAGTIDGYTF. The complete variable domain, with remaining parts taken from reference TRBV7-8 and TRBJ1-2, reads GAGVSQSPRYKVAKRGQDVALRCDPISGHVSLFWYQQALGQGPEFLTYFQNEAQLDKSGLPSDRFFAERPEGSVSTLKIQRTQQEDSAVYLCASSLAGTIDGYTFGSGTRLTVV.

The chain recombines TRBV6-2 or TRBV6-3 with TRBJ1-1; TRBD1 is a possible D gene (6 bases). Germline CDR1 reads MNHEY; CDR2 reads SVGEGT. V was pared by 2 bases and J by 7 bases, with 29 bases between. The CDR3 runs to 19 residues. CDR3 in amino acids: CASSYGDHYNRELRDEAFF. DNA of the CDR3: TGTGCCAGCAGTTACGGCGACCACTACAACAGGGAACTAAGGGATGAAGCTTTCTTT.

The V and J genes are TRBV3-1 (or the pseudogene TRBV3-2) and TRBJ1-6; D possibly corresponds to TRBD1 (5 bases). The V end was cut by 1 base, the J end by 10 bases, with 11 bases between. This CDR3 has 14 residues. Germline loops: CDR1 LGHDT, CDR2 YNNKEL (reference sequence). CDR3 nucleotides: TGTGCCAGCAGCCAAGTGGGGGATGGATCACCCCTCCACTTT. Its translation: CASSQVGDGSPLHF.

The count of this clone is one. The chain's CDR3 is CACSTRESSYNSPLHF. The CDR3 DNA reads as TGTGCCTGCTCCACAAGAGAGAGCTCCTATAATTCACCCCTCCACTTT. The rearrangement joins TRBV30 to TRBJ1-6; no clear D. V shed 6 bases and J shed 0 bases, with 15 bases lying between them. Germline V CDR1 and CDR2: GTSNPN, SVGIG (reference sequence). The CDR3 is made up of 16 amino acids.

The chain uses TRBV18 and TRBJ2-1, with D perhaps assigned TRBD1 or TRBD2 (5 bases each). CDR1 is KGHSH and CDR2 is LQKENI in the germline V gene. The V end lost 0 bases, the J end lost 7 bases, and 16 bases lay between the germline ends. This CDR3 region has 16 residues. In nucleotides, the CDR3 is TGTGCCAGCTCACCACCGTACGGGGCCGCAGGAAATGAGCAGTTCTTC. Translating gives CASSPPYGAAGNEQFF.

Relative to its sample, this clone is medium-sized. The chain employs TRBV19 and TRBJ2-5; the D gene is possibly TRBD1 (5 bases). The V end was cut by 4 bases, the J end by 0 bases, with 6 bases between. The CDR3 has 13 amino acids. The germline V gene has CDR1 LNHDA and CDR2 SQIVND (reference sequence). The CDR3 protein is CASSTGNQETQYF. DNA for the CDR3: TGTGCCAGTAGTACAGGGAACCAAGAGACCCAGTACTTC.

The rearrangement uses TRBV15 and TRBJ1-2; 9 bases match TRBD1. The CDR3 consists of 15 residues. The germline V gene encodes CDR1 LNHNV and CDR2 YYDKDF (reference sequence). V shed 2 bases, J shed 5 bases, and the junction held 6 bases outside the gene matches. The DNA for the CDR3 is TGTGCCACCAGCAGAACAACAGGGGGCATGTATGGCTACACCTTC. Translated, it gives CATSRTTGGMYGYTF.

By share, this clone ranks as medium-sized (0.01 to 0.1%). The V and J genes are TRBV7-6 and TRBJ2-5, with D tentatively TRBD1 (6 bases). V was clipped by 5 bases and J by 2 bases, with 9 bases between them. The CDR3 length is 13 residues. Germline V CDR1 and CDR2: SGHVS, FNYEAQ. CDR3 in DNA: TGTGCCAGCAGCAGGGGGAGACAAGAGACCCAGTACTTC. Protein product: CASSRGRQETQYF. Full variable domain (rest looked up from reference TRBV7-6 and TRBJ2-5): GAGVSQSPRYKVTKRGQDVALRCDPISGHVSLYWYRQALGQGPEFLTYFNYEAQQDKSGLPNDRFSAERPEGSISTLTIQRTEQRDSAMYRCASSRGRQETQYFGPGTRLLVL.

This clone was recorded a few times. The V gene is TRBV7-3, the J gene TRBJ2-1; D uncertain. The CDR3 extends over 15 amino acids. Trimming took off 0 bases at V and 7 bases at J, with 13 bases between the two ends. Germline V gene lookup returns CDR1 SGHTA and CDR2 FQGTGA. CDR3 in amino acids: CASSLTAGRVNEQFF. CDR3 DNA: TGTGCCAGCAGCTTAACTGCAGGCCGCGTAAATGAGCAGTTCTTC.

The table lists this clone with a few counts. The J gene is TRBJ2-1, the V gene TRBV5-5, with a possible D match to TRBD1 (6 bases). CDR1 SGHKS and CDR2 YYEKEE come from the germline V gene (reference sequence). The CDR3 has 15 residues. V was pared by 1 base and J by 6 bases, with 14 bases between. The CDR3 loop reads CASSLSGGAGNEQFF. The CDR3 bases are TGTGCCAGCAGCTTGAGTGGGGGCGCGGGCAATGAGCAGTTCTTC.

V gene TRBV24-1 combines with J gene TRBJ2-3, with D possibly being TRBD1 or TRBD2 (5 bases each). Germline V lookup: CDR1 KGHDR, CDR2 SFDVKD. Trimming stripped 4 bases from V and 6 bases from J, with 19 bases between. The length of the CDR3 is 16 residues. CDR3 bases: TGTGCCACCAGTGACTCAACAGGCGGGTGGCTTGATACGCAGTATTTT. Translated, it gives CATSDSTGGWLDTQYF.

The gene calls are TRBV5-4 and TRBJ1-2, with 10 bases lining up with TRBD1. The CDR3 runs 14 residues. J was trimmed by 4 bases and V by 3 bases; bases with no gene match: 3. CDR1 and CDR2 (germline): SGHNT, YYREEE (reference sequence). In DNA form, the CDR3 reads TGTGCCAGCAGCTCGACAGGGGGCGGCTATGGCTACACCTTC. Residues: CASSSTGGGYGYTF.

The CDR3 here is CASSFTDQETQYF. CDR3 in DNA: TGTGCCAGCAGTTTCACAGACCAAGAGACCCAGTACTTC. This chain links TRBV12-3 or TRBV12-4 with TRBJ2-5; D is uncertain. V lost 3 bases and J lost 0, with 5 bases in between. The CDR3 is 13 amino acids.

This clone was seen a single time. This chain connects TRBV18 to TRBJ2-3, with a weak D call TRBD2 (6 bases). The ends were cut back, 5 bases at V and 0 bases at J, with 9 bases in the middle. Germline loops: CDR1 KGHSH, CDR2 LQKENI. The CDR3 runs to 14 residues. The chain's CDR3 is CASSTGTSTDTQYF. In DNA form, the CDR3 reads TGTGCCAGCTCAACCGGGACTAGCACAGATACGCAGTATTTT.